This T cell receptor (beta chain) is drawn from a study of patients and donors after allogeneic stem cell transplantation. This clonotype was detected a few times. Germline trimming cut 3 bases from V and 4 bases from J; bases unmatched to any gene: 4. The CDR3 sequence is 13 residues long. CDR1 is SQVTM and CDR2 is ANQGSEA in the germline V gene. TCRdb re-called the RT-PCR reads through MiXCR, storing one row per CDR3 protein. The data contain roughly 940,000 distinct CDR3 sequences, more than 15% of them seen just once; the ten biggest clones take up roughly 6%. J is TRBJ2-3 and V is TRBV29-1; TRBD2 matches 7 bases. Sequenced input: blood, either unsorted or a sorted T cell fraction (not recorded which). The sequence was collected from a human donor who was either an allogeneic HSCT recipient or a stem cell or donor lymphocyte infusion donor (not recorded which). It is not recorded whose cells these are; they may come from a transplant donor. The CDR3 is CSVEGGSPDTQYF. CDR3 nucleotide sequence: TGCAGCGTTGAGGGCGGGAGTCCAGATACGCAGTATTTT.